The 6 T cell receptor beta chains listed next were all sequenced from one sample in a study of blood T cell repertoires in COVID-19. Data came from immunoSEQ multiplex PCR; TCRdb stores just in-frame clones and leaves some out. The profile shows under 400,000 clones, about 90% of them singletons. Sequencing was carried out using PBMCs or T cells enriched from blood (not recorded which). The receptors were gathered from a woman in her twenties or thirties who had been exposed to COVID-19.

This chain links TRBV2 with TRBJ2-7, with D possibly TRBD2 on 5 matching bases. The CDR3 contains 12 residues. The ends were cut back, 7 bases at V and 3 bases at J, with 10 bases in the middle. In germline, CDR1 is SNHLY, CDR2 FYNNEI. The CDR3 sequence: CASTGNGYEQYF. The CDR3 bases are TGTGCCAGCACCGGGAATGGCTACGAGCAGTACTTC.

Only one count was recorded for this clone. J is TRBJ2-7 and V is TRBV4-1, with D perhaps TRBD1 or TRBD2 (9 bases each). From germline, CDR1 is MGHRA and CDR2 YSYEKL. There are 22 residues in the CDR3. The V end lost 1 base, the J end lost 4 bases, and 35 bases lay between the germline ends. The DNA of the CDR3 is TGCGCCAGCAGCCAAGGGGGACAGGGAGCGTCGGGAAGCGGGAGGTATCGGTACGAGCAGTACTTC. It codes for CASSQGGQGASGSGRYRYEQYF.

The chain recombines TRBV11-3 with TRBJ1-1; possibly TRBD1 for D (5 bases). The CDR3 spans 14 residues. Per the germline V gene, CDR1 is SGHNT and CDR2 is YENEEA. Trimming took 3 bases from V and 1 from J, leaving 9 bases between them. The CDR3 DNA is TGTGCCAGCAGCTTCCAGGGTGGGAACACTGAAGCTTTCTTT. Amino acids: CASSFQGGNTEAFF.

The chain couples TRBV7-6 to TRBJ2-7; D unclear. Per germline, CDR1 SGHVS and CDR2 FNYEAQ. Trimming stripped 1 base from V and 3 bases from J, with 7 bases between. This CDR3 spans 13 amino acids. The CDR3 reads CASSLELGYEQYF. CDR3 in DNA: TGTGCCAGCAGCTTAGAGCTAGGCTACGAGCAGTACTTC.

This clone was seen more than once but under ten times. This chain connects TRBV15 to TRBJ1-2; 9 bases agree with TRBD1. The CDR3 loop spans 14 amino acids. The germline CDR1 and CDR2 sequences are LNHNV and YYDKDF (reference sequence). After removal of 3 bases from V and 7 bases from J, the junction contained 6 bases not matched to a gene. CDR3 region: CATSRDRGSAGYTF. CDR3 bases: TGTGCCACCAGCAGGGACAGGGGATCGGCTGGCTACACCTTC.

The chain links TRBV5-1 to TRBJ2-7; D might be TRBD2 (5 bases). Between the trimmed V and J ends, which lost 1 base and 0 bases, there was a span of 8 bases. Per germline, CDR1 SGHRS and CDR2 YFSETQ. The CDR3 is made up of 14 amino acids. The CDR3 reads CASSLPGSSYEQYF. The CDR3 DNA is TGCGCCAGCAGCTTGCCGGGGTCCTCCTACGAGCAGTACTTC. The entire variable domain, with the rest obtained from reference TRBV5-1 and TRBJ2-7, is as follows: KAGVTQTPRYLIKTRGQQVTLSCSPISGHRSVSWYQQTPGQGLQFLFEYFSETQRNKGNFPGRFSGRQFSNSRSEMNVSTLELGDSALYLCASSLPGSSYEQYFGPGTRLTVT.